One sample yielded the 7 T cell receptor beta chains listed below, sequenced in a study of response to subunit inactivated influenza vaccine. TCRdb re-derived calls from the RT-PCR reads in MiXCR, one entry per CDR3 protein. Here the sample spans approximately 530,000 distinct CDR3 sequences, roughly 7.9% being singletons. The input for sequencing was PBMCs from blood, taken roughly 24 months after vaccination. These receptors all come from a man aged 50 to 69 who received an inactivated influenza vaccine.

This clonotype was counted between two and nine times. This chain uses TRBV20-1 with TRBJ1-2, with 7 bases aligning to TRBD1. This CDR3 contains 14 residues. The J segment lost 4 bases and the V segment lost 2 bases, leaving 7 bases of the junction unmatched. Germline CDR1 and CDR2: DFQATT and SNEGSKA (reference sequence). CDR3 DNA sequence: TGCAGTGCTAGAACCAGGGGGGCGGGCTATGGCTACACCTTC. Translating it yields CSARTRGAGYGYTF.

V is TRBV20-1 and J is TRBJ1-5; the match to TRBD1 covers 9 bases. There are 13 residues in the CDR3. Germline lookup yields CDR1 DFQATT and CDR2 SNEGSKA (reference sequence). The V and J ends lost 8 bases and 7 bases, in that order; junction bases with no gene match: 9. CDR3 sequence reads: CSSQGTGKQPQHF. In DNA, the CDR3 is TGCAGTTCTCAAGGGACAGGGAAACAGCCCCAGCATTTT.

This clonotype has just a few counts. The chain is built from TRBV10-3 and TRBJ1-1, with D possibly matching TRBD1 (6 bases). V was shortened by 6 bases and J by 3 bases, with 11 bases between the two germline ends. The CDR3 covers 13 residues. Germline CDR1 reads ENHRY; CDR2 reads SYGVKD. This CDR3 reads CAIRQGEDTEAFF. The DNA of the CDR3 is TGTGCCATCAGACAGGGCGAGGACACTGAAGCTTTCTTT.

This clonotype was observed at least ten times. The rearrangement joins TRBV7-3 to TRBJ2-7; D unclear. Trimming took 2 bases from V and 3 from J, leaving 14 bases between them. CDR1 and CDR2 from the germline V gene are SGHTA and FQGTGA. The CDR3 has 15 amino acids. Here the CDR3 reads CASSLSAESNYEQYF. CDR3 in DNA: TGTGCCAGCAGCTTATCGGCAGAGTCTAACTACGAGCAGTACTTC.

This sequence joins TRBV20-1 and TRBJ2-3; TRBD2 is a possible D gene (6 bases). The V gene lost 2 bases and the J gene lost 1 base, with 10 bases spanning the gap. Germline CDR1 DFQATT, CDR2 SNEGSKA (reference sequence). This CDR3 is 14 amino acids long. CDR3 sequence: CSARMASGTDTQYF. CDR3 bases: TGCAGTGCTAGAATGGCTAGCGGCACAGATACGCAGTATTTT.

The chain carries TRBV15 and TRBJ2-1, with 7 positions matching TRBD1. Germline lookup yields CDR1 LNHNV and CDR2 YYDKDF (reference sequence). The length of the CDR3 is 16 residues. V gave up 1 base and J gave up 4 bases; unmatched junction bases: 7. CDR3 loop: CATSRARQGTYNEQFF. CDR3 in DNA: TGTGCCACCAGCAGAGCCCGACAGGGCACTTACAATGAGCAGTTCTTC.

The genes are TRBV5-1 and TRBJ2-6; possibly TRBD1 for D (6 bases). Trimming shortened V by 0 bases and J by 0 bases, and 10 bases separated the two germline ends. Germline CDR1 is SGHRS and CDR2 is YFSETQ. The CDR3 consists of 17 residues. The CDR3 loop reads CASSLGGTPSGANVLTF. CDR3 coding DNA: TGCGCCAGCAGCTTGGGGGGGACACCCTCTGGGGCCAACGTCCTGACTTTC.